The TCR beta chain described here comes from a study of cytomegalovirus exposure and HLA in healthy donors. Whole-study results and caveats: Data from an earlier analysis indicated that most TCR beta V segments were productive either about 87% or about 30% of the time. There were approximately 150 TCR beta chains listed as cytomegalovirus-associated.

Nominally healthy donors were sampled, though unrecorded immune exposures were likely. The PCR was carried out with 60 Vbeta primers and 13 Jbeta primers. Clones were read by immunoSEQ multiplex PCR, and TCRdb kept only the in-frame ones, dropping some. The sample yields fewer than 130,000 clones, roughly three quarters seen once. Points on this clone: Its antigen is not identified.

The CDR3 length is 14 residues. Trimming pared 4 bases from V and 6 bases from J, leaving 16 bases between. Germline V gene data show CDR1 as KGHSH and CDR2 as LQKENI. The chain is built from TRBV18 and TRBJ2-7, with D hard to call. Input material: PBMCs. This TCR was recovered from a man between 35 and 55 years old in good health and CMV-seropositive. The CDR3 region has the DNA TGTGCCAGCTCACATACCGAGGCACACGGCGAGCAGTACGTC. Protein: CASSHTEAHGEQYV.